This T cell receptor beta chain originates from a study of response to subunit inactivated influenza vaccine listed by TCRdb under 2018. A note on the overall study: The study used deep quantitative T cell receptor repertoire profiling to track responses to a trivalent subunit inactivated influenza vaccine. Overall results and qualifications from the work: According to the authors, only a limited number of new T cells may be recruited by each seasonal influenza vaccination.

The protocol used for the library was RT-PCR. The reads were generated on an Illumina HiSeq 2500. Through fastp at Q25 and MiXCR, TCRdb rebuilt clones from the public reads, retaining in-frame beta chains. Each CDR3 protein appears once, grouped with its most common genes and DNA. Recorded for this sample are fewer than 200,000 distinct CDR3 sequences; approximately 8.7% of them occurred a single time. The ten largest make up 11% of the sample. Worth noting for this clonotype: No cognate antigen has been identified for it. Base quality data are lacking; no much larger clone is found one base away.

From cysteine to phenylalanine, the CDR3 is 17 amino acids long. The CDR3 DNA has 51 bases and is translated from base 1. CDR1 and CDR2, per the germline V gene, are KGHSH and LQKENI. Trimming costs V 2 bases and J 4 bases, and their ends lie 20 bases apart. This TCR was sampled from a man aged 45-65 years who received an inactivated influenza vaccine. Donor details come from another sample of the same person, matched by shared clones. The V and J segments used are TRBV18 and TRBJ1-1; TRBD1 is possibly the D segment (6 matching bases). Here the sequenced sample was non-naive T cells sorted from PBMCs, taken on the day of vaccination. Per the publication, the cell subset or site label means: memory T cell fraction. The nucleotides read TGTGCCAGCTCACCAACGCAGGGGAGGGTTGCGTCCACTGAAGCTTTCTTT. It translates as CASSPTQGRVASTEAFF.